This T cell receptor (beta chain) was identified in a study of vaccination effects on CD4 cells after COVID-19. CDR3 size: 17 residues. Germline V gene sequence: CDR1 MNHEY, CDR2 SVGEGT. The V and J ends lost 0 bases and 6 bases, in that order; junction bases with no gene match: 8. ViraFEST expansion of antigen-specific CD4+ T cells with viral peptide pools preceded sequencing. Isolating CD4+ T cells followed 9 to 11 days of culture. No vaccinee had earlier SARS-CoV-2 infection, and nucleocapsid antibodies were negative. As regards this clone: Its antigen is unidentified.

Using immunoSEQ multiplex PCR, the repertoire was profiled, and TCRdb retains in-frame clones only, with some absent. This sample yields 52,000 or so clones, of which 70% are seen a single time; around 18% belongs to the top ten. This receptor was obtained from a human donor who received a COVID-19 vaccine. Here the sequenced sample was CD4+ T cells from PBMCs cultured with SARS-CoV-2 spike peptides, taken before COVID-19 vaccination. The chain couples TRBV6-2 or TRBV6-3 to TRBJ2-5, with TRBD1 matching 12 bases. CDR3 in amino acids: CASSYSPPGTGGQTQYF. The CDR3 nucleotides read TGTGCCAGCAGTTACTCGCCCCCCGGGACAGGGGGCCAGACCCAGTACTTC.